A selection of T cell receptor beta chains follows, all from one sample in a study of beta chain features in type 1 diabetes. The assay was immunoSEQ multiplex PCR, and TCRdb's table has in-frame clones only and misses some. The table lists some 150,000 clones, approximately 13% of them singletons. The sample was central memory CD4+ T cells from blood. The receptors here all came from a man aged 18 to 30 with type 1 diabetes. CDR3s include the opening cysteine and the closing phenylalanine or tryptophan. Fields, in order: CDR3 length, V gene, D gene, clone size, J gene, CDR3 DNA, CDR3 protein. A D gene is named only where the DNA matches it firmly. Part of the rows lack a size; the others show once, few, many or a class for expanded clones.

12,TRBV27,TRBD1,NA,TRBJ1-2,TGTGCCAGTCGCCGGGACAGGGGCGGCTACACCTTC,CASRRDRGGYTF
13,TRBV6-5,NA,few,TRBJ1-1,TGTGCCAGCGGGGACACGCCGAACACTGAAGCTTTCTTT,CASGDTPNTEAFF
19,TRBV13,TRBD2,NA,TRBJ2-3,TGTGCCAGCAGCGGTAGGGGACTAGCGGGGGCCATCAGCACAGATACGCAGTATTTT,CASSGRGLAGAISTDTQYF
13,TRBV2,NA,few,TRBJ1-6,TGTGCCACCAGCCAAGGGGTAAATTCACCCCTCCACTTT,CATSQGVNSPLHF
17,TRBV19,NA,NA,TRBJ1-5,TGTGCCAGTAGTGAAAACCGGGACGGATATAGCAATCAGCCCCAGCATTTT,CASSENRDGYSNQPQHF
12,TRBV7-9,NA,few,TRBJ2-3,TGTGCCAGCAGCCTCTCCGCGGATACGCAGTATTTT,CASSLSADTQYF
13,TRBV19,NA,NA,TRBJ1-1,TGTGCCAGTAGTATAGAAACGAACACTGAAGCTTTCTTT,CASSIETNTEAFF
14,TRBV2,NA,NA,TRBJ1-1,TGTGCCAGCAGTGAACAGGGGTTGAACACTGAAGCTTTCTTT,CASSEQGLNTEAFF
13,TRBV29-1,TRBD1,few,TRBJ1-1,TGCAGCGTTCCTGGGACAGGAAACACTGAAGCTTTCTTT,CSVPGTGNTEAFF
13,TRBV4-1,NA,NA,TRBJ1-2,TGCGCCAGCAGCCAATCTGACACGTATGGCTACACCTTC,CASSQSDTYGYTF
12,TRBV30,NA,NA,TRBJ1-1,TGTGCCTGGGGAGAGTGGGACACTGAAGCTTTCTTT,CAWGEWDTEAFF
15,TRBV6-5,NA,few,TRBJ2-3,TGTGCCAGCAGTTATTCCGGGGTTGGGACAGATACGCAGTATTTT,CASSYSGVGTDTQYF
15,TRBV7-3,NA,few,TRBJ2-5,TGTGCCAGCAGCTTAAGCTGGGGGGGCCAGGAGACCCAGTACTTC,CASSLSWGGQETQYF
13,TRBV6-5,TRBD1,NA,TRBJ1-1,TGTGCCAGCATTCCGATGACAGGGGTTGAAGCTTTCTTT,CASIPMTGVEAFF
15,TRBV4-2,TRBD1,few,TRBJ1-1,TGTGCCAGCAGCCAGGAGGGACAGGGTCCCACTGAAGCTTTCTTT,CASSQEGQGPTEAFF
15,TRBV7-2,NA,NA,TRBJ2-7,TGTGCCAGCAGCTTGGGAACCGCAGGGTATAGCGAGCAGTACTTC,CASSLGTAGYSEQYF
14,TRBV5-1,NA,NA,TRBJ2-7,TGCGCCAGCAGTCTTACCGGGGGCTTACGGGAGCAGTACTTC,CASSLTGGLREQYF
13,TRBV18,NA,few,TRBJ2-1,TGTGCCAGCTCACCACGGGGGGACAATGAGCAGTTCTTC,CASSPRGDNEQFF
16,TRBV9,TRBD1,few,TRBJ1-1,TGTGCCAGCAGCCTAGGGACAGGTCCCATGAACACTGAAGCTTTCTTT,CASSLGTGPMNTEAFF
14,TRBV30,NA,many,TRBJ2-1,TGTGCCTGGATGGTGACTGGCTCCTACAATGAGCAGTTCTTC,CAWMVTGSYNEQFF
17,TRBV6-1,NA,NA,TRBJ2-6,TGTGCCAGCAGTGAAATGGGCGGAATCTCTGGGGCCAACGTCCTGACTTTC,CASSEMGGISGANVLTF
11,TRBV27,NA,few,TRBJ1-1,TGTGCCAGCACAGGGAGGACTGAAGCTTTCTTT,CASTGRTEAFF